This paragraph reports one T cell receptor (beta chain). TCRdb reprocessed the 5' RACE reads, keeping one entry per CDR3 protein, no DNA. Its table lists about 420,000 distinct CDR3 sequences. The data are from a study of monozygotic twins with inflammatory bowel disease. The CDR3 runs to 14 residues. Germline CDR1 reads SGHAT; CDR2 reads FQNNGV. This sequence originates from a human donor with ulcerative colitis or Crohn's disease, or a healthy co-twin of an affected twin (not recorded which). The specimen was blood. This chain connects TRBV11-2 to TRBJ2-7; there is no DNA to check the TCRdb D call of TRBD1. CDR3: CASSSPPWPYEQYF.